This T cell receptor (beta chain) was identified during a study of T cells after yellow fever vaccination. One entry per CDR3 protein, called by TCRdb with MiXCR from the 5' RACE reads. Here the sample spans about 300,000 distinct CDR3 sequences, approximately 8% being singletons. General study findings and limits: Reappearing after the booster were most of the clones from primary vaccination (around 96% CD4, 85% to 90% CD8).

Trimming cost V 5 bases and J 6 bases, with 18 bases left between them. The CDR3 covers 15 residues. Germline assignment: CDR1 SGHTA and CDR2 FQGNSA. About this clonotype: The antigen is unknown.

The clonotype originates from a man between 18 and 35 years old who received the YFV17D yellow fever vaccine. The sample here was CD4+ T cells sorted from PBMCs, taken 5 days after the yellow fever booster vaccination. This chain joins TRBV7-2 and TRBJ2-3; D might be TRBD1 or TRBD2, each matching 7 bases. The DNA of the CDR3 is TGTGCCAGCAGCGGGGGGGCAGGGGGGATGGATACGCAGTATTTT. Residues: CASSGGAGGMDTQYF.